This T cell receptor beta chain comes out of a study of cytomegalovirus exposure and HLA in healthy donors. As concerns this clone: Its specificity is unknown.

Study-wide points: Cytomegalovirus association was listed for about 160 TCR beta chains. The CMV antigen specificity of a few CMV-associated chains was confirmed through in vitro analysis.

With 60 Vbeta and 13 Jbeta primers, the PCR was carried out. The assay was immunoSEQ multiplex PCR, and TCRdb's table has in-frame clones only and misses some. The table shows fewer than 200,000 clones, with 55% to 75% occurring only once. The CDR3 has 14 residues. Per germline, CDR1 MNHEY and CDR2 SMNVEV (reference sequence). The J segment lost 6 bases and the V segment lost 6 bases, leaving 8 bases of the junction unmatched. Material: PBMCs. The chain has TRBV27 and TRBJ2-7; the match to TRBD1 covers 10 bases. The receptor comes from a human donor in good health. Here the CDR3 DNA reads TGTGCCAGCAGCGAGACAGGGGGCATCATCGAGCAGTACTTC. Its translation: CASSETGGIIEQYF.